A single sample gave rise to the 2 T cell receptor beta chains below, sequenced in a study of identical twins. TCRdb reprocessed the 5' RACE reads via MiXCR and lists one record per CDR3 protein. This table has a few hundred thousand distinct CDR3 sequences, roughly an eighth appearing once. These records were also assigned to another study, of yellow fever vaccine responses in identical twins.

Sequencing was carried out using CD4+ T cells sorted from blood. The receptors come from a woman under 30 in good health.

There are a few counts of this clonotype. The rearrangement uses TRBV5-6 and TRBJ2-7; D is perhaps TRBD1 (7 bases). Trimming removed 4 bases from V and 3 bases from J, with 17 bases in between. CDR3 length: 15 residues. Germline V CDR1 and CDR2: SGHDT, YYEEEE. Written as DNA, the CDR3 is TGTGCCAGCAGCCGAGAGACAGGGACTTTCTACGAGCAGTACTTC. As protein: CASSRETGTFYEQYF.

This clonotype showed up just a few times. The chain carries TRBV18 and TRBJ1-1, with D possibly being TRBD1 (5 bases). Germline CDR1 is KGHSH and CDR2 is LQKENI. This CDR3 comprises 15 residues. Trimming stripped 6 bases from V and 1 base from J, with 15 bases between. In DNA form, the CDR3 reads TGTGCCAGCTCCCCTTCGGGGCAGTGGAACACTGAAGCTTTCTTT. Translating gives CASSPSGQWNTEAFF. Drawing the rest from reference TRBV18 and TRBJ1-1, the complete variable domain is NAGVMQNPRHLVRRRGQEARLRCSPMKGHSHVYWYRQLPEEGLKFMVYLQKENIIDESGMPKERFSAEFPKEGPSILRIQQVVRGDSAAYFCASSPSGQWNTEAFFGQGTRLTVV.